These 9 T cell receptor beta chains were all obtained from the same sample, sequenced in a study of blood T cell repertoires in COVID-19. Clones were sequenced by immunoSEQ multiplex PCR, and TCRdb holds only the in-frame ones, with some missing. The data show about 80,000 clones, with about 86% seen just once and 4.8% held by the top ten. Sequenced sample: peripheral blood. Source of these receptors: a woman aged 80 or over with acute or convalescent COVID-19.

This clone was recorded only once. The V gene is TRBV15, the J gene TRBJ2-3, with 7 positions matching TRBD1. V gave up 6 bases and J gave up 1 base; unmatched junction bases: 10. The germline V gene has CDR1 LNHNV and CDR2 YYDKDF (reference sequence). The length of the CDR3 is 16 residues. In DNA form, the CDR3 reads TGTGCCACCAGAACCCCCCGGGACAGTGGCACAGATACGCAGTATTTT. Protein product: CATRTPRDSGTDTQYF.

This clone was observed a handful of times. V gene TRBV7-9 combines with J gene TRBJ2-3; 11 positions agree with TRBD2. This CDR3 comprises 16 residues. Germline V gives CDR1 SEHNR, CDR2 FQNEAQ (reference sequence). V lost 4 bases, J lost 5 bases, and 8 bases stayed unmatched. CDR3 coding DNA: TGTGCCAGCAGCTCCTGGGGTCTAGCGGGAGGAGATACGCAGTATTTT. This translates into CASSSWGLAGGDTQYF.

The chain recombines TRBV5-1 with TRBJ1-1, with TRBD1 as a possible D gene (5 bases). This CDR3 comprises 14 residues. Germline V gives CDR1 SGHRS, CDR2 YFSETQ. Trimming left V 4 bases short and J 4 bases short, with 14 bases between. CDR3 in DNA: TGCGCCAGCAGCCCACGGGGGATGGGCACTGAAGCTTTCTTT. Its protein product is CASSPRGMGTEAFF.

The chain employs TRBV5-5 and TRBJ2-2; TRBD1 aligns across 10 bases. Germline CDR1 reads SGHKS; CDR2 reads YYEKEE (reference sequence). With 4 bases clipped from V and 2 bases from J, the junction kept 5 bases outside the gene matches. The CDR3 runs to 16 residues. CDR3 DNA sequence: TGTGCCAGCAGCCCCGGGGACAGGGGAAACACCGGGGAGCTGTTTTTT. Its translation: CASSPGDRGNTGELFF.

The gene calls are TRBV7-8 and TRBJ1-1; D may be TRBD1 (5 bases). Germline values: CDR1 SGHVS, CDR2 FQNEAQ. CDR3 length: 13 amino acids. The ends were cut back, 1 base at V and 3 bases at J, with 6 bases in the middle. Here the CDR3 DNA reads TGTGCCAGCAGCTTAGGGGGGGACACTGAAGCTTTCTTT. Translation: CASSLGGDTEAFF.

The chain combines TRBV7-2 with TRBJ2-1, with D maybe TRBD1 (5 bases). The CDR3 is 12 residues long. V lost 8 bases and J lost 4, with 9 bases in between. Germline values: CDR1 SGHTA, CDR2 FQGNSA. CDR3 residues: CASGHDYNEQFF. DNA for the CDR3: TGTGCCAGCGGACACGATTACAATGAGCAGTTCTTC.

The V gene is TRBV6-2 or TRBV6-3, the J gene TRBJ2-7, with D possibly matching TRBD1 (6 bases). V lost 2 bases to trimming and J lost 4 bases, with 6 bases between them. This CDR3 has 12 amino acids. Germline loops: CDR1 MNHEY, CDR2 SVGEGT. Here the CDR3 reads CASSYQGYEQYF. The CDR3 region has the DNA TGTGCCAGCAGTTACCAGGGGTACGAGCAGTACTTC.

V and J are TRBV5-1 and TRBJ2-6; 8 nucleotides line up with TRBD1. This CDR3 comprises 17 residues. From germline, CDR1 is SGHRS and CDR2 YFSETQ. Losses at the gene ends were 6 bases for V and 0 bases for J; bases not matched to a gene: 8. This CDR3 is CASTPTGATSGANVLTF. The CDR3 DNA follows: TGCGCCAGCACCCCGACAGGGGCGACCTCTGGGGCCAACGTCCTGACTTTC.

The chain recombines TRBV7-2 with TRBJ2-1, with D perhaps matching TRBD1 (5 bases). V shed 1 base and J shed 3 bases, with 13 bases lying between them. The CDR3 runs 16 residues. From germline, CDR1 is SGHTA and CDR2 FQGNSA. As DNA, the CDR3 is TGTGCCAGCAGCTTAGTGATCAGGGTAGGCTACAATGAGCAGTTCTTC. Encoded protein: CASSLVIRVGYNEQFF.